This T cell receptor (beta chain) was sequenced during a study of blood T cell repertoires in COVID-19. Study-level information: The United States, Italy and Spain provided the acute and convalescent COVID-19 samples.

This CDR3 contains 15 residues. In germline, CDR1 is SGHNT, CDR2 YYREEE (reference sequence). V was clipped by 4 bases and J by 6 bases; unmatched bases: 10. In the authors' methods: Reference gene primer amplification yielded estimated nucleated cell counts. Only in-frame clones appear in the TCRdb table, and some are missing; sequencing was by immunoSEQ multiplex PCR. V and J calls and clone size come straight from that table; D and trimming were deduced from the DNA. The profile shows a few hundred thousand clones, around 89% of them singletons. The specimen was peripheral blood. This receptor was identified in a woman aged 25 to 39 with COVID-19, enrolled during active disease. The rearrangement uses TRBV5-4 and TRBJ2-1; the match to TRBD1 covers 7 bases. As DNA, the CDR3 is TGTGCCAGCAGCCCCCGAGGGGGCTTCGGCAATGAGCAGTTCTTC. This gives the protein CASSPRGGFGNEQFF.